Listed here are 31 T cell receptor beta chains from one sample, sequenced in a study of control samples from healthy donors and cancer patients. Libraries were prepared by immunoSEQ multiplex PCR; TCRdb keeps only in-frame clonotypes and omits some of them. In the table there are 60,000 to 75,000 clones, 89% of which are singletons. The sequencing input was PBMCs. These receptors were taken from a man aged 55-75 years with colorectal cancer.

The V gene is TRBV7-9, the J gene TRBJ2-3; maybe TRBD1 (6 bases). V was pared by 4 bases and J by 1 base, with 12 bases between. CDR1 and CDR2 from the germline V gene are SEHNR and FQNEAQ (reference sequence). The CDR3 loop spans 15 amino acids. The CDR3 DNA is TGTGCCAGCAGCTCTTGGACAGAGGGCACAGATACGCAGTATTTT. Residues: CASSSWTEGTDTQYF.

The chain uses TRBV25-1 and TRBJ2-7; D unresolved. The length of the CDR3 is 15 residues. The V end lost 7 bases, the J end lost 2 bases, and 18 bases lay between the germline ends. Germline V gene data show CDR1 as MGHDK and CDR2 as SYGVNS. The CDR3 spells CASIPLVPGPYEQYF. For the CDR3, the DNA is TGTGCCAGCATCCCATTAGTCCCGGGTCCCTACGAGCAGTACTTC.

The CDR3 sequence: CASSLDRGTEAFF. In DNA form, the CDR3 reads TGTGCCAGCAGCTTAGACAGGGGGACTGAAGCTTTCTTT. The chain combines TRBV7-3 with TRBJ1-1, with 9 bases lining up with TRBD1. Trimming removed 2 bases from V and 5 bases from J; junction bases left unmatched: 0. The CDR3 is 13 amino acids. Per the germline V gene, CDR1 is SGHTA and CDR2 is FQGTGA.

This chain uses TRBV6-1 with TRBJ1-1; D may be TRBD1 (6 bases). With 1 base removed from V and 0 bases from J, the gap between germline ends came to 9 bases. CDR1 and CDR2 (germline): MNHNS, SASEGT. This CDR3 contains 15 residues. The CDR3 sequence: CASSEDGGLNTEAFF. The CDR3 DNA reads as TGTGCCAGCAGTGAAGATGGGGGCCTGAACACTGAAGCTTTCTTT.

In DNA, the CDR3 is TGTGGCCTCCGCGAGCAGTACTTC. Its translation: CGLREQYF. This chain links TRBV28 with TRBJ2-7; D remains ambiguous. This CDR3 has 8 residues. Germline loops: CDR1 MDHEN, CDR2 SYDVKM.

The CDR3 DNA follows: TGTGCCAGCAGCGGGGGACCGGGGACCAGCACAGATACGCAGTATTTT. Translating gives CASSGGPGTSTDTQYF. The V call is TRBV9, the J call TRBJ2-3, with D perhaps given as TRBD1 or TRBD2 (5 bases each). V lost 3 bases and J lost 0, with 14 bases in between. This CDR3 has 16 residues. The germline CDR1 and CDR2 sequences are SGDLS and YYNGEE.

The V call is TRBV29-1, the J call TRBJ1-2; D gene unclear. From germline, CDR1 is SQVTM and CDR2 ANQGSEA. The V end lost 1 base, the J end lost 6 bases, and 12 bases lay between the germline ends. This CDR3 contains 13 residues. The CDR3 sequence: CSVEGTPRDGYTF. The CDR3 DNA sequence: TGCAGCGTTGAAGGGACGCCACGGGATGGCTACACCTTC.

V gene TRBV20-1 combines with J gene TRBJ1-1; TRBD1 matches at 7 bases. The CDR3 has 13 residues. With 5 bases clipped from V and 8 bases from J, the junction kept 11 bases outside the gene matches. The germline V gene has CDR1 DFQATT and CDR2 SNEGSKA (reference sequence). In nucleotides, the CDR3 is TGCAGTGCTCGTGGACAGGACTTTCGCGAAGCTTTCTTT. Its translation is CSARGQDFREAFF.

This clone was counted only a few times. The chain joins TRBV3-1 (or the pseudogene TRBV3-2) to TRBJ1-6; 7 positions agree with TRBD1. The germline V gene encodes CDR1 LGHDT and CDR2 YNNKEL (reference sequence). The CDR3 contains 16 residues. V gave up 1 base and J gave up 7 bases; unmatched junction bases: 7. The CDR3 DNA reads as TGTGCCAGCAGCCAAGTCCCCAGGGGGAGGAATTCACCCCTCCACTTT. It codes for CASSQVPRGRNSPLHF.

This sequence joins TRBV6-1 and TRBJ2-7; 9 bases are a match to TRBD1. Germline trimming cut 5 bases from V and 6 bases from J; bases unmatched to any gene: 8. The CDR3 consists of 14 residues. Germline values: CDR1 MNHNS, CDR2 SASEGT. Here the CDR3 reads CASSLGQGGGEQYF. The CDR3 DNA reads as TGTGCCAGCAGTCTGGGACAGGGAGGCGGCGAGCAGTACTTC.

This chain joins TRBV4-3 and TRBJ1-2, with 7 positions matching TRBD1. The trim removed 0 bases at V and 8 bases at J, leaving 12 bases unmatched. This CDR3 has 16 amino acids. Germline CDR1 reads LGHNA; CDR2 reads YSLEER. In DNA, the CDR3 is TGCGCCAGCAGCCAAGATTATGGGACAGTGGTTACCGGCTACACCTTC. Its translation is CASSQDYGTVVTGYTF.

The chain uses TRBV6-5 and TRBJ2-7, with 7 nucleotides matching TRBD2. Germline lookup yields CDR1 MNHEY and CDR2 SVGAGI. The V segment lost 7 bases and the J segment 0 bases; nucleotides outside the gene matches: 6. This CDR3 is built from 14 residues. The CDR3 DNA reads TGTGCCAGCATGGGGGGGGTAAACTCCTACGAGCAGTACTTC. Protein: CASMGGVNSYEQYF.

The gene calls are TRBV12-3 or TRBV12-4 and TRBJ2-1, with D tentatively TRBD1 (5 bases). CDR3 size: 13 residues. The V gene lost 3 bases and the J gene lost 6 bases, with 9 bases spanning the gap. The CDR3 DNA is TGTGCCAGCAGTTTGGTACAGGTCAATGAGCAGTTCTTC. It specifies CASSLVQVNEQFF.

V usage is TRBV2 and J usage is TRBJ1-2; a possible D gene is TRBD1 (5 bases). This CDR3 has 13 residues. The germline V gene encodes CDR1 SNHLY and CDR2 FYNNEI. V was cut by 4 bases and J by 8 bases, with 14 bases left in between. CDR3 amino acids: CASSVGAGIGYTF. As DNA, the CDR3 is TGTGCCAGCAGTGTCGGAGCAGGGATCGGCTACACCTTC.

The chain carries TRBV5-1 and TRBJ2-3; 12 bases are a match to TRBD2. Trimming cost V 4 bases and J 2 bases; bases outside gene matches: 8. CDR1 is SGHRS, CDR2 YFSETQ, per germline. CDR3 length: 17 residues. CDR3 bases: TGCGCCAGCAGCCTCCCGGGACTAGCGGGCCCCACAGATACGCAGTATTTT. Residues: CASSLPGLAGPTDTQYF.

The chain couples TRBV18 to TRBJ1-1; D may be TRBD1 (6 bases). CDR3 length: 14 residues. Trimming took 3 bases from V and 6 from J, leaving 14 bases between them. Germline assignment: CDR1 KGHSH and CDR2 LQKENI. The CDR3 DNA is TGTGCCAGCTCACCGTTACAGGGAAGCGCTGAAGCTTTCTTT. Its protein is CASSPLQGSAEAFF.

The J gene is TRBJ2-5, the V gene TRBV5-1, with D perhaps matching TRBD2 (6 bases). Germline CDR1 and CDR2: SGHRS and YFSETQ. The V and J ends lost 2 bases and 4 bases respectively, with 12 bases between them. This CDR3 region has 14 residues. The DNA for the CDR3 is TGCGCCAGCAGCTTCGGCGGGGTGAGAGAGACCCAGTACTTC. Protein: CASSFGGVRETQYF. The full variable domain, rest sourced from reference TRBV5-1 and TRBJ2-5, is KAGVTQTPRYLIKTRGQQVTLSCSPISGHRSVSWYQQTPGQGLQFLFEYFSETQRNKGNFPGRFSGRQFSNSRSEMNVSTLELGDSALYLCASSFGGVRETQYFGPGTRLLVL.

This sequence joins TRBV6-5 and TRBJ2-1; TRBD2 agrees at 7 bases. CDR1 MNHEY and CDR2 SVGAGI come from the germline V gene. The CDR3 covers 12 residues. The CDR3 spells CASAGTDYEQFF. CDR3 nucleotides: TGTGCTTCAGCGGGGACGGACTATGAGCAGTTCTTC.

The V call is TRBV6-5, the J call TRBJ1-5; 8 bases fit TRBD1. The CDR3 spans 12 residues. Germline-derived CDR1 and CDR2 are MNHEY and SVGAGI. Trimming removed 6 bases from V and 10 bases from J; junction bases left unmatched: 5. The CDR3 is CASSSGTGPQHF. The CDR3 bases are TGTGCCAGCAGCTCCGGGACAGGTCCCCAGCATTTT.

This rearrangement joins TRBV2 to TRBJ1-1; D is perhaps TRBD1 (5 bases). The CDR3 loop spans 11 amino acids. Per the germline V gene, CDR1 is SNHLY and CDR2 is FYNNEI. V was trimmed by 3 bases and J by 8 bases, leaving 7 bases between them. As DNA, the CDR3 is TGTGCCAGCAGTGAGACAGCCGAAGCTTTCTTT. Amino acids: CASSETAEAFF.

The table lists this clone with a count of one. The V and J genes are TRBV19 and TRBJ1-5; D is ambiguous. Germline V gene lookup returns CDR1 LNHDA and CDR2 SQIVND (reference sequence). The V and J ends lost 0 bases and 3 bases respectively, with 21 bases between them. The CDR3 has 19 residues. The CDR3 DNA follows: TGTGCCAGTAGTATAGATCCGGATAAGGGCGGTGTGTCCAATCAGCCCCAGCATTTT. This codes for CASSIDPDKGGVSNQPQHF.

Here the CDR3 reads CASSLVPGADTQYF. DNA of the CDR3: TGCGCCAGCAGCTTGGTCCCGGGGGCAGATACGCAGTATTTT. This chain joins TRBV5-1 and TRBJ2-3; D is possibly TRBD2 (6 bases). CDR1 and CDR2 from the germline V gene are SGHRS and YFSETQ. Trimming cost V 0 bases and J 4 bases, with 9 bases left between them. The CDR3 length is 14 residues.

CDR3: CASSLQGRTGELFF. For the CDR3, the DNA is TGCGCCAGCAGCTTGCAGGGGCGCACCGGGGAGCTGTTTTTT. The chain is built from TRBV5-1 and TRBJ2-2, with D possibly TRBD1 on 6 matching bases. V lost 1 base and J lost 4, with 8 bases in between. Germline-derived CDR1 and CDR2 are SGHRS and YFSETQ. This CDR3 comprises 14 residues.

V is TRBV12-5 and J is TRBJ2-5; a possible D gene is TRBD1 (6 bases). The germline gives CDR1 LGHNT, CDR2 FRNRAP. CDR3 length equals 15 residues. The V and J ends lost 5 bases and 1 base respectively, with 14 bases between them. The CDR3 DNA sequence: TGTGCTAGTGGTCCCGGTACAGGGTTCCAAGAGACCCAGTACTTC. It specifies CASGPGTGFQETQYF.

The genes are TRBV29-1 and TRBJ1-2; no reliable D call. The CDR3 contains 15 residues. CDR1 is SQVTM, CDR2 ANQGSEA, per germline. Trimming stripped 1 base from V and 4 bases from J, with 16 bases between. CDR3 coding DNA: TGCAGCGTTGAAGGGAAAGGGTCTGACATCTATGGCTACACCTTC. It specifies CSVEGKGSDIYGYTF.

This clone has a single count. CDR3 sequence (DNA): TGTGCCAGCAGCCTCTACCGGGACAGGGATACCTACGAGCAGTACTTC. Protein: CASSLYRDRDTYEQYF. This chain connects TRBV21-1 to TRBJ2-7; the D segment call TRBD1 is taken from the table without a DNA check. TRBV21-1 is given as a pseudogene. The CDR3 is 16 residues long.

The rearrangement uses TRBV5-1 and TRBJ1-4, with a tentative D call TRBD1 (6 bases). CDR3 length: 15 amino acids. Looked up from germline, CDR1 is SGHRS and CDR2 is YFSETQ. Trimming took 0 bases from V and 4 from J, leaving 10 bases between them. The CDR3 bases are TGCGCCAGCAGCTTGGCTGGGGGCCTTAATGAAAAACTGTTTTTT. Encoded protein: CASSLAGGLNEKLFF.

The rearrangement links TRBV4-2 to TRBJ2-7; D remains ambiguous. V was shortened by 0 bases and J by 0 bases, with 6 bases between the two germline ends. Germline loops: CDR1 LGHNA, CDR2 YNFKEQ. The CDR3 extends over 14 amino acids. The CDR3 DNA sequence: TGTGCCAGCAGCCAAGAGGGCCTCTCCTACGAGCAGTACTTC. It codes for CASSQEGLSYEQYF.

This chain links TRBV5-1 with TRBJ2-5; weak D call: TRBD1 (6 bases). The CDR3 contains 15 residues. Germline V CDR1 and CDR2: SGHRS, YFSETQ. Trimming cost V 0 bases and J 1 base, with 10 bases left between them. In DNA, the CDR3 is TGCGCCAGCAGCTTGGAACAGGGTCGCCAAGAGACCCAGTACTTC. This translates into CASSLEQGRQETQYF.

The CDR3 sequence: CASSPPGQTYEQYF. CDR3 bases: TGTGCCAGCTCACCACCGGGACAGACCTACGAGCAGTACTTC. V is TRBV18 and J is TRBJ2-7, with TRBD1 identical over 7 bases. The germline V gene has CDR1 KGHSH and CDR2 LQKENI. J gave up 2 bases and V 0 bases, and 1 base lay outside the gene matches. This CDR3 is 14 amino acids long.

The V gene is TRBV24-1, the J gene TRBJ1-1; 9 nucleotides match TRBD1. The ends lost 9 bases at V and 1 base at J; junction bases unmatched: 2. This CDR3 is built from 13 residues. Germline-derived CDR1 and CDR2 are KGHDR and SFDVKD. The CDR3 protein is CATQGQGNTEAFF. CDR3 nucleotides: TGTGCCACCCAGGGACAGGGGAACACTGAAGCTTTCTTT.